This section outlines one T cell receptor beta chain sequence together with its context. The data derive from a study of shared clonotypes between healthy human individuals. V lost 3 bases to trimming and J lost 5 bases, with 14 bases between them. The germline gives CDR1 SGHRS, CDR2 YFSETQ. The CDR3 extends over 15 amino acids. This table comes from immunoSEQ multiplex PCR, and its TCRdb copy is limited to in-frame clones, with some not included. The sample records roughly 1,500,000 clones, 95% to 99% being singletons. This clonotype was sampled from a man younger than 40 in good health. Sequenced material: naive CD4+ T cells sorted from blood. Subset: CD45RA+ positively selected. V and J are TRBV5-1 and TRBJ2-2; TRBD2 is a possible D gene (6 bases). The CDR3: CASSSTSRGTGELFF. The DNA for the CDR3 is TGCGCCAGCAGCTCGACTAGTCGTGGGACCGGGGAGCTGTTTTTT.